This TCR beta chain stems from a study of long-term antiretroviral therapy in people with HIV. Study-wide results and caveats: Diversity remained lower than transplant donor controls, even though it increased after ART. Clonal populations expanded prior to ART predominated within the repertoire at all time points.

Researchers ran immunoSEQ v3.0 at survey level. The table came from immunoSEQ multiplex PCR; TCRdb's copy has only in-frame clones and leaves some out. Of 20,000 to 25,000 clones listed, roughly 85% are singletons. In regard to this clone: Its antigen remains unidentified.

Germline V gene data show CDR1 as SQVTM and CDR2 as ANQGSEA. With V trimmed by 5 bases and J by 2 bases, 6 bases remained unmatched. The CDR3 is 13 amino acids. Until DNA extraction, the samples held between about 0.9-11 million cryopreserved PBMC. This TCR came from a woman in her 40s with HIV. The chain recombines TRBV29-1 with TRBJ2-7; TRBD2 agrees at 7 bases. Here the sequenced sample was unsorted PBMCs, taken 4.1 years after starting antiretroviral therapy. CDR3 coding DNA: TGCAGCGTTCGGCAGCGGGAAACCTACGAGCAGTACTTC. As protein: CSVRQRETYEQYF.